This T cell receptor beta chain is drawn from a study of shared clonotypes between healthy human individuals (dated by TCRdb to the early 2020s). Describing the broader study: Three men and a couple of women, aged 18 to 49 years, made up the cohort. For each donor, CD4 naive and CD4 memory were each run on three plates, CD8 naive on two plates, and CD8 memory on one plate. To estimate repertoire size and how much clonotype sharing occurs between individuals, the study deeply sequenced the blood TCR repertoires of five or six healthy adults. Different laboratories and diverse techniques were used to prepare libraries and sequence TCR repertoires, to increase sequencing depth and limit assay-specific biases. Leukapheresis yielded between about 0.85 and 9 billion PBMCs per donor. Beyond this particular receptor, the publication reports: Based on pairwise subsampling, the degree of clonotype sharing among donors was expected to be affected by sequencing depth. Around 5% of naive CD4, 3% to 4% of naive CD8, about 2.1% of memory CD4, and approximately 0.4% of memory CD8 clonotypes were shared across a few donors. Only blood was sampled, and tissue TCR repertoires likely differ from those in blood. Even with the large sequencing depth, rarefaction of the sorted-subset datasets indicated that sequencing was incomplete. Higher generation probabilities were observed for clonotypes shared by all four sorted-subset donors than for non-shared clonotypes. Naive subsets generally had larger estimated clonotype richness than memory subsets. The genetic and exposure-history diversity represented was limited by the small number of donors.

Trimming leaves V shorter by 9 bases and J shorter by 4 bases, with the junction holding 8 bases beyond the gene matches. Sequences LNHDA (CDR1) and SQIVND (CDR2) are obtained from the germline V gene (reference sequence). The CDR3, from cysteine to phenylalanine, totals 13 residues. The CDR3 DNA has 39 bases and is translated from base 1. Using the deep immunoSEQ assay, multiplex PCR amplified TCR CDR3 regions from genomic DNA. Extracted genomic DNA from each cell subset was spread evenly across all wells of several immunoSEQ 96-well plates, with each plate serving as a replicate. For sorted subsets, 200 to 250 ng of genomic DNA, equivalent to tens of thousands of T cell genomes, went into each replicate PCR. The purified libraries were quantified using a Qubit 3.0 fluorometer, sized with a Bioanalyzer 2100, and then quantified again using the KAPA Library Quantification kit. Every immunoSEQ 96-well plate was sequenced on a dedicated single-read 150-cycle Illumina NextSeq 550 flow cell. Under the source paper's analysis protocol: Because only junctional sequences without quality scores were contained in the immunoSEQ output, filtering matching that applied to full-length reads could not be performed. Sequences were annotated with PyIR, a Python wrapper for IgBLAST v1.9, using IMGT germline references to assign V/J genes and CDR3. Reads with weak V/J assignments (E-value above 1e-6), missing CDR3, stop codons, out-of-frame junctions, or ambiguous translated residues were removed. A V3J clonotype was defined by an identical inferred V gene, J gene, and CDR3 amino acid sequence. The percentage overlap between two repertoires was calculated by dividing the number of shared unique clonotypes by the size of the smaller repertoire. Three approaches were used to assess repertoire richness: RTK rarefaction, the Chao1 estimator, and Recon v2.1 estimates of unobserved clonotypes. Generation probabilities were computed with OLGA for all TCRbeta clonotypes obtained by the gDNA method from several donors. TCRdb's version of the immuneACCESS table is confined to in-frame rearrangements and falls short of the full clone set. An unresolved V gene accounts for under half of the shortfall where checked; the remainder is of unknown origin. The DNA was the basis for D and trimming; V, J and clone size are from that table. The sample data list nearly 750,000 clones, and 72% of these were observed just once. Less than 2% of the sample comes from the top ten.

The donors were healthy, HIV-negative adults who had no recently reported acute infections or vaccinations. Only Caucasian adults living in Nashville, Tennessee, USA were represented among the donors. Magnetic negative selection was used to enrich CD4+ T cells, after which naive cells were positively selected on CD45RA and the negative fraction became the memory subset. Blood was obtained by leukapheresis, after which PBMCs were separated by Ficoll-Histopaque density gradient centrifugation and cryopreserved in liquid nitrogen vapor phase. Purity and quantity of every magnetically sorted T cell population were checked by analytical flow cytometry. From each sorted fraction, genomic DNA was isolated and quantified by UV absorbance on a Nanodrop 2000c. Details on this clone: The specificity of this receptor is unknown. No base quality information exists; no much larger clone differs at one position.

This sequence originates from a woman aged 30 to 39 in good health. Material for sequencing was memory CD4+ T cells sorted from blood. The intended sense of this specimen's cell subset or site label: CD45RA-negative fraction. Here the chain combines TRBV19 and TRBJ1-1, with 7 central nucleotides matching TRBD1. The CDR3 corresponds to CASGKPGGTEAFF. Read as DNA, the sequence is TGTGCCAGCGGAAAACCAGGGGGCACTGAAGCTTTCTTT.